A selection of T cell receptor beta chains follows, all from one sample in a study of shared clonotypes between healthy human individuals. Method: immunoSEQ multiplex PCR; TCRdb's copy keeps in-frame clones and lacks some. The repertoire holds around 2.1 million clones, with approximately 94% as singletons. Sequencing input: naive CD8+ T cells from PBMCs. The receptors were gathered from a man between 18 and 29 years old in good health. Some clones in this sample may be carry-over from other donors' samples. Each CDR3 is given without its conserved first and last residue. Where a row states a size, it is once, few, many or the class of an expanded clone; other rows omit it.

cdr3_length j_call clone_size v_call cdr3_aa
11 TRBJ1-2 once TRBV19 ATSGTALYGYT
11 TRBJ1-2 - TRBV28 ASRGDGNYGYT
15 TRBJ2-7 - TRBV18 ASSPDKGTGNSYEQY
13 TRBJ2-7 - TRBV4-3 ASSQEAGLTYEQY
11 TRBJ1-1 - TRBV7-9 ASSLEPGTEAF
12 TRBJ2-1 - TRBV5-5 ASSYGTGYDEQF
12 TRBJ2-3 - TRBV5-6 ASSPLPGGDTQY
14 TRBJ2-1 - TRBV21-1 ASSGRTITLLGEQF
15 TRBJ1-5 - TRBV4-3 ASSPDYPGDSNQPQH
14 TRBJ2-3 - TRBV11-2 ASSLRTSGRTDTQY
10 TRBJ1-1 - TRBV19 ASTPGNTEAF
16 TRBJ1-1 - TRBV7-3 ASSLSPVVGPGDTEAF
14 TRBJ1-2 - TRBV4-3 ASSQDRSDIPYGYT
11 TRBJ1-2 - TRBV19 ASRGQGFYGYT
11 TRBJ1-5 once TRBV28 ASISQGNQPQH
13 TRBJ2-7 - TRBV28 ASSLSEGTSGSSY
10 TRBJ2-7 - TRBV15 ATSRGGREQY
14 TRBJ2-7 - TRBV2 ASSEPFRDYGSEQY
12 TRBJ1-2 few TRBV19 ASSTSDGTYGYT
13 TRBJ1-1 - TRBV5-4 ASSPGLSENTEAF
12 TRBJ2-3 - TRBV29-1 SVEAVSRTDTQY
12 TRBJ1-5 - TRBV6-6 ASSYSEGLQPQH
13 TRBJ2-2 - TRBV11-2 ASSLGPGNTGELF
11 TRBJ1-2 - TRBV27 ATRTGGNYGYT
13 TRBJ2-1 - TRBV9 ASSPRQGRNNEQF
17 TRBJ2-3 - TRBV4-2 ASSQSGLAGGEGTDTQY
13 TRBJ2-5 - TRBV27 ASSLSGGGSQTQY
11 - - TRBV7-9 ASRTSGSYEQY
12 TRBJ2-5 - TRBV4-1 ASSQPLHQETQY
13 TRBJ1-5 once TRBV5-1 ASSSGQGAGQPQH
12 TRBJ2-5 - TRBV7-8 ASSLDRGGETQY
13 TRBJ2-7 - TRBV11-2 ASQLVGQGTYEQY
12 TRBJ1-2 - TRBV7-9 ASSLDVQGFGYT
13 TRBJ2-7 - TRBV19 ASSIGASGAYEQY
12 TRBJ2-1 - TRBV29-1 SVEWTDGGYEQF
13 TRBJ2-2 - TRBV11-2 ASSSRDLYTGELF
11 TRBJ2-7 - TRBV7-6 ASSPSAAYEQY
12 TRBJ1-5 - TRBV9 ASSGAGYNQPQH
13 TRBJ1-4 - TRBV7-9 ASSSRQGGNEKLF
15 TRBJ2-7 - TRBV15 ATSRVPWLADPYEQY
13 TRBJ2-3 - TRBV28 ASSLHSLLAGTQY